These 4 T cell receptor beta chains originate from one sample sequenced in a study of T cell repertoires in cytomegalovirus infection. TCRdb recomputed calls from the reads with MiXCR, one row per CDR3 protein. The table lists 680,000 or so distinct CDR3 sequences, roughly 36% of them singletons. Sequences were obtained from PBMCs. The receptors derive from a human donor in good health (CMV status not recorded). Some clones in this sample may be carry-over from other donors' samples.

V usage is TRBV10-3 and J usage is TRBJ2-1; D not resolved. This CDR3 spans 16 amino acids. Germline V lookup: CDR1 ENHRY, CDR2 SYGVKD. Trimming took off 3 bases at V and 7 bases at J, with 19 bases between the two ends. CDR3 in DNA: TGTGCCATCAGTGATGAGGCCCCCTTACATAGGAATGAGCAGTTCTTC. Its translation is CAISDEAPLHRNEQFF.

This clonotype was counted many times. The rearrangement uses TRBV7-2 and TRBJ2-7; unclear D gene. This CDR3 comprises 14 residues. Germline values: CDR1 SGHTA, CDR2 FQGNSA. Trimming pared 5 bases from V and 2 bases from J, leaving 13 bases between. The DNA for the CDR3 is TGTGCCAGCAGCCCCTTTGGCGGAACCTACGAGCAGTACTTC. As protein: CASSPFGGTYEQYF.

The chain has TRBV28 and TRBJ1-1, with TRBD1 matching over 10 bases. The CDR3 is made up of 15 amino acids. In germline, CDR1 is MDHEN, CDR2 SYDVKM. After removal of 7 bases from V and 5 bases from J, the junction contained 10 bases not matched to a gene. CDR3: CASKSPGTGATEAFF. The CDR3 DNA sequence: TGTGCCAGCAAATCCCCAGGGACAGGGGCAACTGAAGCTTTCTTT.

This clonotype appeared once. Being one base from a much bigger clone, this may be a read error. The chain recombines TRBV20-1 with TRBJ2-7; D perhaps matches TRBD2 (5 bases). Germline CDR1 DFQATT, CDR2 SNEGSKA (reference sequence). This CDR3 spans 13 amino acids. The V end was cut by 8 bases, the J end by 3 bases, with 17 bases between. In DNA, the CDR3 is TGCAGTTCTACCCCCGGACTGGGCTACGAGCAGTACTTC. Its translation: CSSTPGLGYEQYF.